This T cell receptor (beta chain) was captured by sequencing in a study of long-term antiretroviral therapy in people with HIV. The overall study: Samples collected earliest predate the 2015 immediate-ART recommendation by about a decade.

The assay, immunoSEQ v3.0, was run at survey level. This table comes from immunoSEQ multiplex PCR, and its TCRdb copy is limited to in-frame clones, with some not included. The sample has tens of thousands of clones, approximately 80% seen once. Germline V CDR1 and CDR2: MDHEN, SYDVKM. The V end lost 6 bases, the J end lost 11 bases, and 13 bases lay between the germline ends. This CDR3 is built from 11 residues. Per individual, the PBMC samples numbered at least one pre-ART and at least two post-ART. Everyone in the study who had HIV was treated in the United States. This sequence originates from a man aged 40-49 years with HIV. The rearrangement joins TRBV28 to TRBJ1-1; perhaps TRBD1 as D (5 bases). The material sequenced was unsorted PBMCs, taken 0.5 years before starting antiretroviral therapy. For the CDR3, the DNA is TGTGCCAGCAGCAGGGAGTCAGTTGCTTTCTTT. This translates into CASSRESVAFF.